This T cell receptor (beta chain) is drawn from a study of OX40 agonist ivuxolimab in advanced cancers. In the study overall: Those treated in dose escalation had hepatocellular carcinoma, melanoma, renal cell cancer or head and neck cancer.

The CDR3 sequence is 13 residues long. CDR1 and CDR2 (germline): LGHNA, YNFKEQ. The germline V and J ends were trimmed by 3 bases and 9 bases, with 12 bases remaining between them. To note about this clone: The antigen is unknown.

Sequenced by immunoSEQ multiplex PCR; TCRdb stores in-frame clones only, minus some. The table has 55,000 or so clones, roughly 86% seen once; the top ten hold 5.5% to 8.5%. Study-wide results and limits: Which antigen the expanded peripheral T cells recognized is unknown.

This sequence originates from an adult with an advanced solid tumor such as melanoma, head and neck, liver or kidney cancer. The sequencing used CD4+ or CD8+ T cells sorted from blood, collected in a trial of the OX40 agonist ivuxolimab. V usage is TRBV4-2 and J usage is TRBJ1-5, with a tentative D call TRBD1 (5 bases). CDR3 region: CASSQATGSPQHF. DNA for the CDR3: TGTGCCAGCAGCCAGGCAACAGGTTCGCCCCAGCATTTT.